The T cell receptor (beta chain) described here comes from a study of tumor-infiltrating lymphocytes in primary liver carcinoma. Whole-study context: The yield of productive TCRbeta reads per sample was roughly 3.65 to 8 million and was similar across tissue types.

Synthesis of TCR beta cDNA was carried out from around 500 ng total RNA with a constant-region primer. Slightly modified ARM-PCR with three nested multiplex PCR rounds yielded TCR beta libraries. TRBV1-TRBV30 forward primers paired with a C-beta reverse primer were used in the first two PCR rounds, which ran approximately 10 cycles each. TCRdb redid the calling of the multiplex PCR reads with MiXCR, one entry per CDR3 protein. This sample has approximately 110,000 distinct CDR3 sequences; approximately 82% occur once, and the top ten carry about 20%. Each 20-30 mg portion of unsorted bulk tissue served as the source for co-extraction of RNA and DNA. Every patient had chronic HBV infection and was treatment-naive. Study outcomes and limitations: Pairs of tumor regions overlapped more than tumor-adjacent and tumor-blood pairs did.

About this clonotype itself: What it binds is not known.

In germline, CDR1 is SQVTM, CDR2 ANQGSEA. V lost 7 bases, J lost 5 bases, and 18 bases lay in between. The CDR3 is 13 residues long. The chain has TRBV29-1 and TRBJ2-7; D unclear. The source material was liver tumor tissue from sampling region 3. Subset meaning: tumor region T3, left-lateral pole. The receptor was isolated from a man aged 35-49 years with primary liver carcinoma and hepatitis B virus infection. The CDR3 coding sequence is TGCAGCGCCCTTTTTCATAGTCACCACGAGCAGTACTTC. Protein sequence: CSALFHSHHEQYF.